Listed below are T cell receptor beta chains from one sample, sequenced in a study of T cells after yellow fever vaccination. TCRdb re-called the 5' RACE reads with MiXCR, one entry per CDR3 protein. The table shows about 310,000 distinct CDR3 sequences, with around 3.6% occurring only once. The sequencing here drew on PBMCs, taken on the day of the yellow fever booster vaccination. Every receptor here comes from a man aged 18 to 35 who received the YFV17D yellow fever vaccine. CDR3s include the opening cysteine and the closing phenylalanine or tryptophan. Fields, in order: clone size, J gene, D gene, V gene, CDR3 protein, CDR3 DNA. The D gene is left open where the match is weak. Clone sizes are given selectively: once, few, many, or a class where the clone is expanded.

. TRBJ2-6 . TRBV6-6 CASIPQSSEANVLTF TGTGCCAGCATACCCCAATCGTCGGAGGCCAACGTCCTGACTTTC
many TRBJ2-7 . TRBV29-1 CSVELRRGYEQYF TGCAGCGTTGAACTGCGCCGGGGCTACGAGCAGTACTTC
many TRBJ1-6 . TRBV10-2 CASTGRTGPDNSPLHF TGCGCCAGCACGGGCCGTACAGGGCCAGATAATTCACCCCTCCACTTT
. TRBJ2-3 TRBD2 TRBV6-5 CASSTSVRSTDTQYF TGTGCCAGCAGCACTAGCGTGAGGAGCACAGATACGCAGTATTTT
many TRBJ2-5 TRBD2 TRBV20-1 CSAPGGGANPETQYF TGCAGTGCCCCTGGCGGGGGGGCCAACCCGGAGACCCAGTACTTC
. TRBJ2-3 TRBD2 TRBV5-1 CASSRGLAGGSTDTQYF TGCGCCAGCAGCCGGGGGTTAGCGGGGGGTAGCACAGATACGCAGTATTTT
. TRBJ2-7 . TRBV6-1 CASRAGQTYEQYF TGTGCCAGCAGGGCAGGACAGACCTACGAGCAGTACTTC
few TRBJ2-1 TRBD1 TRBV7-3 CASSLDRENNEQFF TGTGCCAGCAGCTTAGACAGGGAGAACAATGAGCAGTTCTTC
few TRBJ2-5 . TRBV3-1 CASSQDRRGGETQYF TGTGCCAGCAGCCAAGATAGGAGGGGCGGAGAGACCCAGTACTTC
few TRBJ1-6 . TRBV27 CASSFESGSAYNSPLHF TGTGCCAGCAGTTTCGAATCAGGGTCGGCCTATAATTCACCCCTCCACTTT
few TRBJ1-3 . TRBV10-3 CAISPRVDSGNTIYF TGTGCCATCAGCCCGCGTGTCGACTCTGGAAACACCATATATTTT
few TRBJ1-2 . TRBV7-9 CASSLESLPGTGNYGYTF TGTGCCAGCAGCTTAGAATCCCTCCCCGGAACAGGCAACTATGGCTACACCTTC
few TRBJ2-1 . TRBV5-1 CASSLVPSEQFF TGCGCCAGCAGCCTCGTGCCTTCTGAGCAGTTCTTC
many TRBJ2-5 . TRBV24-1 CATSEAGALQETQYF TGTGCCACCAGTGAGGCGGGGGCCCTCCAAGAGACCCAGTACTTC